The 8 T cell receptor beta chains listed next were all sequenced from one sample in a study of tumor-infiltrating lymphocytes in primary liver carcinoma. The blood RNA (from unsorted whole blood) was obtained, and germline DNA was also extracted. The researchers produced TCR beta cDNA from roughly 500 ng total RNA with a constant-region primer. Slightly modified ARM-PCR with three nested multiplex PCR rounds yielded TCR beta libraries. With TRBV1-TRBV30 forward primers and a C-beta reverse primer, the first two PCR rounds were run for around 10 cycles each. Using its own MiXCR run on the multiplex PCR reads, TCRdb lists one record per CDR3 protein. Seen here are around 330,000 distinct CDR3 sequences, nearly 60% observed once, and the top ten hold 17%. Sequencing was performed on peripheral blood. The receptor set was obtained from a woman aged 25 to 45 with primary liver carcinoma and hepatitis B virus infection.

A word on this clonotype: Possible read error: a much larger clone is one base away. Here the CDR3 DNA reads TGTGCCAGCAGCCCCTCGAATTCATCCCTCCACTTT. Translated, it gives CASSPSNSSLHF. This chain links TRBV12-3 or TRBV12-4 with TRBJ1-6; D unclear. The CDR3 is 12 amino acids.

Details on this clonotype: A much larger clone lies one base from this, so it may be a read error. The V and J genes are TRBV29-1 and TRBJ2-5; D is unclear. Germline V lookup: CDR1 SQVTM, CDR2 ANQGSEA. V lost 7 bases to trimming and J lost 5 bases, with 14 bases between them. The CDR3 extends over 12 amino acids. In DNA form, the CDR3 reads TGCAGCGCCCAGTGGCCCGGGGAGACCCAGTACTTC. Translated: CSAQWPGETQYF.

To note about this clonotype: A clone one base away is much larger, so this may be a read error. The chain carries TRBV14 and TRBJ2-7; D gene ambiguous. The germline V gene has CDR1 SGHDN and CDR2 FVKESK. CDR3 length equals 11 residues. The CDR3 DNA follows: TGTGCCAGCAATCGGATGTACGGGCAGTACTTC. Protein product: CASNRMYGQYF.

This chain connects TRBV29-1 to TRBJ1-4; 8 positions agree with TRBD1. The J segment lost 8 bases and the V segment lost 6 bases, leaving 5 bases of the junction unmatched. CDR1 and CDR2 (germline): SQVTM, ANQGSEA. The length of the CDR3 is 12 residues. In DNA, the CDR3 is TGCAGCGTCCGACAGGGGAACGAAAAACTGTTTTTT. Translating it yields CSVRQGNEKLFF.

There are a few counts of this clonotype. This could be a read error, since a much larger clone is one nucleotide away. The V call is TRBV11-2, the J call TRBJ2-6; D might be TRBD1 or TRBD2, each matching 5 bases. The length of the CDR3 is 17 residues. Germline CDR1 SGHAT, CDR2 FQNNGV. The CDR3 nucleotides are TGTGCCAGCAGCTCTTTCGGACTGTCGACTGGGGCCAACGTCCTGGCTTTC. Residues: CASSSFGLSTGANVLAF.

In its sample, this clonotype was seen a few times. This rearrangement joins TRBV6-2 or TRBV6-3 to TRBJ2-3, with 10 bases that match TRBD2. Germline V gene lookup returns CDR1 MNHEY and CDR2 SVGEGT. V trimming: 7 bases; J trimming: 5 bases; junction bases outside the gene matches: 18. The CDR3 covers 18 residues. The CDR3 sequence: CASNRLSPLAGEGDTQYF. The CDR3 coding sequence is TGTGCCAGCAATCGTCTCTCTCCCCTAGCGGGAGAGGGAGATACGCAGTATTTT.

This clonotype was counted at least ten times. The rearrangement joins TRBV4-1 to TRBJ2-7; D may be TRBD2 (6 bases). The germline CDR1 and CDR2 sequences are MGHRA and YSYEKL. The ends were cut back, 0 bases at V and 2 bases at J, with 8 bases in the middle. CDR3 length equals 14 residues. The CDR3 DNA reads as TGCGCCAGCAGCCAAGATCCGGGGGCCTACGAGCAGTACTTC. Translated, it gives CASSQDPGAYEQYF.

About this clonotype itself: A much more abundant neighbour one base away suggests this may be a read error. The rearrangement joins TRBV29-1 to TRBJ2-1; 7 positions agree with TRBD1. The CDR3 totals 11 residues. CDR1 and CDR2 from the germline V gene are SQVTM and ANQGSEA. DNA for the CDR3: TGCAACGCTTACAGGGGCGATGAGCAGTTCTTC. This gives the protein CNAYRGDEQFF.